The T cell receptor (beta chain) described here comes from a study of blood T cell repertoires in COVID-19. Researchers sorted participants into cohorts using their self-reported clinical history. How the authors handled the data: Estimated nucleated cell counts came from reference gene primer amplification. Sequenced by immunoSEQ multiplex PCR; TCRdb stores in-frame clones only, minus some. V and J calls and clone size are given by that table; D and trimming were obtained from the DNA. Here the sample spans around 320,000 clones, 89% being singletons. This CDR3 has 15 amino acids. Deletions cut 4 bases from V and 1 base from J, with 13 bases between. CDR1 and CDR2 (germline): SGHDN, FVKESK.

The sequence was collected from a woman aged 50 to 65 who had been exposed to COVID-19. The sample was PBMCs or T cells enriched from blood (not recorded which). This chain connects TRBV14 to TRBJ2-5; weak D call: TRBD1 (6 bases). The CDR3: CASSLRQVTQETQYF. CDR3 sequence (DNA): TGTGCCAGCAGCCTACGACAGGTCACCCAAGAGACCCAGTACTTC.